This T cell receptor beta chain was recorded in a study of blood T cell repertoires in COVID-19. Study at large: The United States, Italy and Spain were the sources of the acute and convalescent COVID-19 samples. Sample material is recorded as cDNA or gDNA derived from T cells, B-cell-depleted T cells, or PBMCs.

Original processing methods: Amplification of reference gene primers provided the estimated nucleated cell counts. Assay: immunoSEQ multiplex PCR; the TCRdb copy retains only in-frame clones and omits some. V and J calls and clone size are as listed in that table; D and trimming were resolved from the DNA. The profile shows about 150,000 clones, roughly 87% of them singletons. The sample comprised peripheral blood. The TCR sequence derives from a woman in her sixties or seventies with active or convalescent COVID-19.

The CDR3 reads CASSQTGDYEAFF. DNA of the CDR3: TGCGCCAGCAGCCAAACCGGGGACTATGAAGCTTTCTTT. The chain has TRBV4-1 and TRBJ1-1, with a tentative D call TRBD1 (5 bases). Trimming stripped 2 bases from V and 7 bases from J, with 11 bases between. Per germline, CDR1 MGHRA and CDR2 YSYEKL. This CDR3 region has 13 residues.